The text below deals with one TCR beta chain. The clone's antigen remains unknown. Base qualities are not provided; no much larger clone lies one nucleotide away. The entry originates in a study of blood T cell repertoires in COVID-19 (TCRdb year 2020). Regarding the study in general: Samples covering the acute and convalescent phases of COVID-19 were provided by collaborators in the United States, Italy and Spain. The prospective study material was composed of cDNA or gDNA derived from T cells, B-cell-depleted T cells, or PBMCs. A de-identified subject ID, COVID-19 status, age in years and sex were almost always included in the sample metadata. The repertoires were released in a freely available public database meant as a resource for research on the immune response to SARS-CoV-2. The samples were drawn from the first 160 participants of the ongoing ImmuneRACE study and from some 1,300 subjects provided by 6 global collaborators. Where available, HLA class I and class II types were obtained from metadata supplied by the sample provider rather than from assay-based typing. The dataset comprised deeply sampled blood TCRbeta repertoires from subjects exposed to, actively infected with, or recovered from COVID-19. Broader findings and caveats from the paper: The amount of clinical and demographic metadata varied by source and participant and was provided uncurated.

CDR1 and CDR2, looked up from the germline V gene, are SGHRS and YFSETQ. V lost 0 bases and J lost 0 bases; the stretch between them is 9 bases long. From its cysteine to its phenylalanine, the CDR3 spans 15 amino acids. Only the CDR3 portion is preserved as DNA: 45 bases, with reading frame beginning at the first base. The collaborating institutions used their own protocols to collect whole blood in K2EDTA tubes. Collaborator samples were shipped for TCRbeta analysis as frozen whole blood, isolated PBMCs, or DNA extracted from either sample type. TCRbeta CDR3 regions were amplified from genomic DNA by means of the immunoSEQ Assay, a bias-controlled multiplex PCR. In the authors' own workflow: Nucleated cell counts per sample were estimated from amplification of reference gene primers within the assay. To quantify the absolute abundance of each unique TCRbeta CDR3 rearrangement, sequence reads were collapsed and filtered. For each sample, productive Simpson clonality was calculated by taking the square root of Simpson's diversity index across productive rearrangements. Held by TCRdb, this immuneACCESS table contains in-frame sequences only and omits some clones. Under half of the omission traces to an unresolved V gene where checked; the cause of the rest is unknown. Clonal size and the V and J genes are those of that table, whereas D and trimming came from the DNA. Here the sample has some 140,000 clones; about four fifths occur a single time. The biggest ten clones account for 10% to 15% of the sample.

This receptor was taken from an older man with acute or convalescent COVID-19. The sequenced sample consisted of peripheral blood. The V gene is TRBV5-1 and the J gene is TRBJ1-1; 6 matching bases give a weak D call of TRBD1. The nucleotides read TGCGCCAGCAGCTTGGTAGGACAGTTGAACACTGAAGCTTTCTTT. It translates to CASSLVGQLNTEAFF. Reference TRBV5-1 and TRBJ1-1 proteins supply the regions before and after the CDR3; the full variable domain is: KAGVTQTPRYLIKTRGQQVTLSCSPISGHRSVSWYQQTPGQGLQFLFEYFSETQRNKGNFPGRFSGRQFSNSRSEMNVSTLELGDSALYLCASSLVGQLNTEAFFGQGTRLTVV.